Below, one T cell receptor (beta chain) is given with its context. Germline V gene data show CDR1 as MNHEY and CDR2 as SVGEGT. V was trimmed by 2 bases and J by 2 bases, leaving 14 bases between them. CDR3 length equals 16 residues. The data are from a study of blood T cell repertoires in COVID-19. Study context: From the United States, Italy and Spain came samples of acute and convalescent COVID-19. PBMCs, B-cell-depleted T cells, or T cells were the source of the cDNA or gDNA that made up the material.

Here immunoSEQ multiplex PCR was the method, and the copy in TCRdb shows in-frame clones only, minus some. The data show under 150,000 clones, roughly 90% seen once. The receptor's source is a man over 45 with acute or convalescent COVID-19. Sequenced: peripheral blood. The chain combines TRBV6-2 or TRBV6-3 with TRBJ2-3; D not certain. CDR3 nucleotide sequence: TGTGCCAGCAGTTACCGACAAGTCTTCCTCACAGATACGCAGTATTTT. Translating it yields CASSYRQVFLTDTQYF.